This T cell receptor (beta chain) was profiled in a study of read filtering for tumor transcriptome and immune sequencing. The wider study: R-ISS stage counts were under 10 for I, approximately 16 for II, roughly seven for III. IR-seq gave about 3.5 to 10.27 million TCR reads per sample; RNA-seq gave roughly 80 to 1,300. Whole-transcriptome libraries were prepared after DNase treatment.

At the time of active disease, bone marrow was collected from every patient. This CDR3 region has 17 residues. V lost 0 bases and J lost 0; bases outside the gene matches: 6. CDR1 and CDR2 from the germline V gene are SGHRS and YFSETQ. From 300 to 450 ng of RNA, a library with molecular barcoded alpha/delta and beta/gamma adaptors was made. In TCRdb, the reads were re-called with MiXCR into one record per CDR3 protein. The sample lists 40,000 to 50,000 distinct CDR3 sequences; roughly 13% were seen once. This clonotype was recorded many times. The chain employs TRBV5-1 and TRBJ2-5; 9 nucleotides match TRBD2. Input material: a population of CD138-negative cells sorted from bone marrow. This receptor was obtained from a donor aged 40 or older with multiple myeloma. The chain's CDR3 is CASSLGASGTYQETQYF. Written as DNA, the CDR3 is TGCGCCAGCAGCTTGGGAGCTAGCGGGACGTACCAAGAGACCCAGTACTTC.